This entry describes one T cell receptor (beta chain). The data stem from a study of shared T cell receptors in the human thymus. The CDR3 is made up of 14 amino acids. Germline V gives CDR1 SGHRS, CDR2 YFSETQ. V lost 0 bases and J lost 11; bases outside the gene matches: 7. The protocol was immunoSEQ multiplex PCR, while the TCRdb copy is restricted to in-frame clones and leaves out a portion. The sample lists some 760,000 clones; 80% to 90% were seen once. These data also formed part of another study, on human thymus T cells. This second report adds: Healthy Finnish infants undergoing corrective surgery for congenital heart defects were the donors. From resections taken during corrective heart surgery, the thymus tissue was obtained. There were highly overlapping thymic repertoires among unrelated individuals, as related research reported.

The chain employs TRBV5-1 and TRBJ1-2; 10 nucleotides align to TRBD1. The source of this sequence is a girl less than two years old with a congenital heart defect. Input material: thymocytes. The CDR3 is CASSLELRDRGYTF. The DNA for the CDR3 is TGCGCCAGCAGCTTGGAATTGCGGGACAGGGGTTACACCTTC.